This T cell receptor beta chain was found in a study of cytomegalovirus exposure and HLA in healthy donors listed by TCRdb under 2017. With regard to the full study: An earlier analysis of some 550 of the donors reported 250 to 350 Gb of sequence data and more than 90 million unique TCR beta sequences from 150 million to 200 million T cells. About 330 gigabases of sequencing data and approximately 91 million unique TCR sequences made up an early release that covered 500 to 700 HLA-typed donors. Of the approximately 400 genotyped donors, around 81% fell in the genetic ancestry cluster associated with self-reported Caucasian donors. The study was designed to test whether signatures of past pathogen exposure could be identified by cataloging public T cell receptors. The T cell repertoires of 700 or so subjects were profiled by immunosequencing and related to cytomegalovirus serostatus. Along with the approximately 700-subject first cohort, a separate validation cohort of roughly 110 different subjects was used. The study combined high-throughput TCR immunosequencing, statistical association of individual TCRs with disease status, and machine learning to predict cytomegalovirus infection status. In a later analysis, previously published TCR beta repertoires from several hundred donors were re-analyzed and high-resolution HLA genotyping was added so that TCR occurrence patterns could be studied. The later analysis used no new phenotypic data to find candidate immune exposures, relying instead on TCR beta sequences and their occurrence across donors. In an earlier analysis of roughly 540 of the donors, high-throughput TCR beta sequencing was used to judge whether each TCR beta V gene segment behaved as functional or pseudogenic. Alongside the repertoire data, information on donor age, sex, ethnicity and CMV serostatus was compiled. Genome-wide SNP genotypes for about 55% of the roughly 670 donors were used in a later genetic analysis, which treated that subset as a discovery cohort. Every repertoire in the discovery cohort had been generated on one and the same sequencing platform. HLA typing covered class I and class II loci at four-digit resolution. The number of typed donors differed by locus: 629-630 for A, B, C, DRB1 and DQB1; approximately 520 for DQA1; 600 to 610 for DPA1; and around 450 for DPB1. Roughly 5 DR-DQ haplotypes were treated as single units for association and clustering because of strong linkage in the cohort. Among about 360 genotyped donors of the cohort, an average of about 240,000 unique TCR beta nucleotide sequences were sequenced per donor, roughly 20% of them non-productive. The full study reports these points: The classifier was reported to diagnose cytomegalovirus status with high specificity and sensitivity in both the original and validation cohorts. According to a later analysis, most CMV-associated TCR beta chains appeared to be HLA-restricted, and the HLA associations seemed to be driven largely by CMV exposure. In a later genetic analysis, a missense DCLRE1C variant was associated with V-gene and J-gene trimming of TCR beta chains, and the association was replicated in an independent cohort. Linkage disequilibrium might explain the correlated functional status among segregating V segments, but an unknown experimental factor could not be excluded. While some public TCRs were present in many individuals, most TCR sequences turned up only very rarely across donors. In vitro tests confirmed that three of the cytomegalovirus-associated TCR beta chains recognize cytomegalovirus antigens. It was suggested by the authors that the approach could potentially be generalized to other disease states and immunological phenotypes. The cohort was sequenced for TCR beta chains only, and without alpha or paired-chain data the features that could be detected were limited. A later genetic analysis reported fewer N-insertions in productive TCRs among donors in an Asian-associated ancestry cluster than the roughly 720-donor mean. Immune exposure information for the cohort was limited to CMV serostatus. Because counts were too low, 15 or so rarely observed V segments, including chromosome 9 orphons, were excluded from the earlier analysis of roughly 580 of the donors. Assigning TCR associations to individual alleles was difficult when HLA alleles, especially DR and DQ, strongly co-occurred. A further reported finding was that TCR beta sequences accurately predicted the HLA-A and HLA-B alleles for most subjects in the first cohort. An earlier analysis of around 500 of the donors showed that most TCR beta V segments appeared in productive rearrangements either about 90% or about 30% of the time, which broadly matched IMGT annotations. The 87-base-pair reads could not distinguish some IMGT-functional V segments, including TRBV6-2 and TRBV6-3, so those segments were excluded. HLA typing was unavailable for some donors at each locus, so association tests used only the typed subset. According to a later analysis, TCR association rates differed among HLA loci, with DRB1 alleles showing the most associated TCRs and HLA-C alleles showing the fewest. Specific HLA alleles were associated with more than 15,000 TCR beta sequences at a false discovery rate of 0.05 in a later analysis. The presence/absence analyses assumed that sequencing depth was roughly uniform across donors, and that assumption may not be true. A cluster of highly shared sequence variants was judged likely to represent a technical artifact of the sequencing pipeline. According to a later analysis, parvovirus B19, influenza, CMV and Epstein-Barr virus appeared linked to several top co-occurrence clusters. The study gave a list of around 170 TCR beta chains associated with cytomegalovirus. In a later analysis, HLA-associated TCR beta chains showed more clonal expansion and lower generation probabilities than non-associated chains that were equally common.

In total, approximately 700 healthy bone marrow donors made up the cohort. At the time of sampling, every cohort member was nominally healthy, though immune exposures that went unrecorded were likely present. The donor was CMV seronegative and belonged to the group of under 400 seronegative cohort members. A peripheral blood sample was collected from each donor, and TCR beta sequencing was performed on peripheral blood mononuclear cells. The Qiagen DNeasy Blood Extraction Kit was used to extract genomic DNA from the blood cell samples. The protocol used for the library was the immunoSEQ multiplex PCR assay. A mixture of 60 forward primers for TCR Vbeta segments and 13 reverse primers for TCR Jbeta segments was used in the multiplex PCR. The CDR3 region of rearranged TCR beta genes was amplified from genomic DNA by a multiplex PCR assay. On the Illumina HiSeq System, the amplified TCR beta libraries were sequenced as 87-base-pair reads. In the original analysis: A later analysis tallied roughly 80 million unique TCR beta chains across the 666 repertoires, and some 10 million of those chains were shared by two or more donors. A nearest-neighbor algorithm error-corrected the raw reads and collapsed the reads into unique sequences, merging closely related sequences to remove PCR and sequencing errors. CDR3 sequences were aligned to IMGT reference sequences to assign V, D and J gene segments. Each retained sequence needed at least a six-nucleotide match to both a V gene segment and a J gene segment. Rearrangements were classified as productive when the CDR3 lacked stop codons and remained in frame with V and J, and all other rearrangements were classified as non-productive. CDR3 was defined according to IMGT convention as the region running from the second conserved V-encoded cysteine to the conserved J-encoded phenylalanine. The earlier analysis of about 500 of the donors excluded sequences that lacked an unambiguous match to a single V gene segment. An earlier analysis of under 750 of the donors called V segments functional above 56.7% productive rearrangements and segregating when the between-donor standard deviation exceeded 5%. To diagnose cytomegalovirus status from the catalog of TCR beta chain sequences, a statistical classification framework was built. V and J gene assignment, in a later analysis, came from comparing TCR nucleotide sequences with IMGT/GENE-DB human TR gene sequences. The TCRdist pipeline was used in a later analysis to assign CDR3 sequences and most-parsimonious VDJ recombination scenarios. In a later analysis, each TCR beta chain was defined by its CDR3 amino acid sequence together with its V-gene family, and reads without a unique V-gene family were excluded. To address suspected cross-contamination and a sequencing artifact, a later analysis removed 592 highly shared, low-generation-probability nucleotide sequences. In a later analysis, a clonal expansion index was calculated for each public chain from normalized within-repertoire ranks of inferred template counts. In a later analysis, generation probabilities were computed using a VDJ recombination model fitted to out-of-frame rearrangements, and the results were checked against IGoR. Hypergeometric tests were used in a later analysis to score TCR-TCR, TCR-HLA and TCR-CMV co-occurrence, with a repertoire-size bias correction applied to the TCR pairs. To estimate false discovery rates, a later analysis permuted the HLA or CMV assignments 20 times. A later analysis grouped co-occurring TCRs with DBSCAN, adding TCRdist sequence similarity when clustering within HLA-allele-positive subsets. Co-occurrence clustering excluded repertoires with fewer than 30,000 or more than 120,000 public chains, plus five with anomalous nucleotide sharing. The source is immuneACCESS, and TCRdb retained only in-frame sequences with V and J called. Part of the clones is not carried over; for the studies checked, unresolved V genes explain less than half of this, and the remainder is unexplained. V, J and clone size derive from that table, while D and trimming were established from the DNA sequence. The sample's clone listing holds about 110,000 clones. The leading ten clones occupy 0.59% of the sample.

Counted from cysteine to phenylalanine, this CDR3 has 13 amino acids. Only CDR3 DNA is held: 39 bases, read in frame from base 1. According to the germline V gene, CDR1 reads MNHNS and CDR2 reads SASEGT. V and J lose 5 bases and 4 bases, and a span of 11 bases separates them. To note about this clone: Its antigen is unknown.

The TCR sequence derives from a man aged 50 to 60 in good health and CMV-seronegative. Recombination connected TRBV6-1 to TRBJ1-2; TRBD1 is a weak D gene call, 5 bases matching. The sequencing sample was made of PBMCs. CDR3 sequence: CASSLDMGYGYTF. The DNA reads as follows: TGTGCCAGCAGTCTGGACATGGGCTATGGCTACACCTTC.